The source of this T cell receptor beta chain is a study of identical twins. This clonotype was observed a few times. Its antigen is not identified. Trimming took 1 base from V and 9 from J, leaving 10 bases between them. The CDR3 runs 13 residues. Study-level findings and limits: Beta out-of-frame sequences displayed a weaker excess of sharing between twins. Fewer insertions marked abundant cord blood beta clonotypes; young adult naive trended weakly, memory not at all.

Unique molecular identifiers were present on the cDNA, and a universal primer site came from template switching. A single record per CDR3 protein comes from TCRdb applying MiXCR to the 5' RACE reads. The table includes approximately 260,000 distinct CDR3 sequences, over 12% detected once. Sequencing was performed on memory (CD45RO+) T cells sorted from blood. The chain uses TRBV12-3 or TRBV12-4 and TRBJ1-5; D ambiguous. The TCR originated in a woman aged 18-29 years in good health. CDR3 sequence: CASSLGGVRPQHF. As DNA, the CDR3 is TGTGCCAGCAGTTTAGGCGGAGTAAGGCCCCAGCATTTT.